This T cell receptor beta chain was identified during a study of technical replicates of blood from several donors. Generated by immunoSEQ multiplex PCR, the TCRdb table keeps only in-frame clones and is missing some. Among tens of thousands of clones listed, just over 95% were seen once. Trimming cost V 3 bases and J 9 bases; bases outside gene matches: 5. The CDR3 spans 13 residues. Looked up from germline, CDR1 is LNHDA and CDR2 is SQIVND (reference sequence). The chain is built from TRBV19 and TRBJ2-1; 7 nucleotides match TRBD1. Sequenced material: T cells isolated from PBMCs. This TCR was recovered from a human donor in good health. The CDR3 bases are TGTGCCAGTAGTATTGGGACAGTCGGTGAGCAGTTCTTC. This sequence encodes CASSIGTVGEQFF.